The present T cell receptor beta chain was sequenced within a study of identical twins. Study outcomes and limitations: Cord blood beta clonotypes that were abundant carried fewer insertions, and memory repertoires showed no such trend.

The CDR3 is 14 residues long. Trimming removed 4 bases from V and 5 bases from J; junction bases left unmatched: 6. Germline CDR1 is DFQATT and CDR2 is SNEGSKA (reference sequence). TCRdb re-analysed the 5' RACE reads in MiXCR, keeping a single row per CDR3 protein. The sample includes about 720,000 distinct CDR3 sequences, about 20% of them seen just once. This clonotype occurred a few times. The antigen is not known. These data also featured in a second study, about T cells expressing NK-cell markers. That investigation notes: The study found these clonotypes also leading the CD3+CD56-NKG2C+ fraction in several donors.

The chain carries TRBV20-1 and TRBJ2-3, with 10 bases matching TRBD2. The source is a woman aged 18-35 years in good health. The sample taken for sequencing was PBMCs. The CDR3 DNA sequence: TGCAGTGCTACCCCCCCTAGCGGGAGAGATACGCAGTATTTT. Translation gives CSATPPSGRDTQYF.